This is a list of T cell receptor beta chains from one sample in a study of blood T cell repertoires in COVID-19. Libraries were prepared by immunoSEQ multiplex PCR; TCRdb keeps only in-frame clonotypes and omits some of them. Among 19,000 or so clones, around nine tenths were seen once, and the ten largest hold 9.8%. What was sequenced was peripheral blood. Receptors originate from a middle-aged man with active COVID-19. Each CDR3 is given with its conserved first and last residue. D genes are given only for firm matches. The listing skips clone size in some rows; elsewhere it reads once, few, many or a size class.

abundance,d_gene,v_gene,j_gene,CDR3aa,CDR3nt
.,TRBD1,TRBV2,TRBJ1-2,CASSPGQGDKHYGYTF,TGTGCCAGCAGCCCGGGACAGGGGGACAAGCACTATGGCTACACCTTC
.,TRBD2,TRBV19,TRBJ2-1,CASSPGTSGDFYNEQFF,TGTGCCAGTAGTCCTGGGACTAGCGGGGACTTCTACAATGAGCAGTTCTTC
once,.,TRBV5-1,TRBJ1-1,CASSFTENTEAFF,TGCGCCAGCAGCTTCACAGAGAACACTGAAGCTTTCTTT
.,.,TRBV7-9,TRBJ1-1,CASSLVGRAFF,TGTGCCAGCAGCTTAGTTGGGCGCGCTTTCTTT
.,.,TRBV12-3/TRBV12-4,TRBJ1-1,CASSFRVNTEAFF,TGTGCCAGCAGTTTCAGGGTGAACACTGAAGCTTTCTTT
.,.,TRBV13,TRBJ2-7,CASSAGPGAGYEQYF,TGTGCCAGCAGCGCAGGCCCAGGGGCCGGTTACGAGCAGTACTTC
.,TRBD2,TRBV19,TRBJ2-3,CASSPSSGSGDTQYF,TGTGCCAGTAGTCCCTCTAGCGGGAGTGGAGATACGCAGTATTTT
.,.,TRBV6-1,TRBJ1-1,CASSEWAANTEAFF,TGTGCCAGCAGTGAATGGGCAGCGAACACTGAAGCTTTCTTT
.,TRBD2,TRBV7-9,TRBJ2-7,CASSARTSGIYEQYF,TGTGCCAGCAGCGCCAGGACTAGCGGTATTTACGAGCAGTACTTC
.,TRBD1,TRBV29-1,TRBJ2-5,CSVEPTGMGPQYF,TGCAGCGTTGAACCGACAGGGATGGGGCCCCAGTACTTC
.,.,TRBV14,TRBJ1-1,CASSPPNTEAFF,TGTGCCAGCAGCCCCCCTAACACTGAAGCTTTCTTT
.,.,TRBV20-1,TRBJ1-5,CSAINQPQHF,TGCAGTGCCATTAATCAGCCCCAGCATTTT
.,.,TRBV11-2,TRBJ1-6,CASSSGSPLHF,TGTGCCAGCAGCTCGGGTTCACCCCTCCACTTT
.,.,TRBV5-1,TRBJ2-7,CASSSDSYSYEQYF,TGCGCCAGCAGCTCGGACAGCTACTCCTACGAGCAGTACTTC
.,.,TRBV9,TRBJ2-7,CASSVYESSYEQYF,TGTGCCAGCAGCGTGTACGAGAGCTCCTACGAGCAGTACTTC
.,TRBD2,TRBV4-3,TRBJ2-1,CASSQDPGGLPNNEQFF,TGCGCCAGCAGCCAAGATCCGGGAGGCCTACCAAACAATGAGCAGTTCTTC
.,TRBD2,TRBV3-1/TRBV3-2,TRBJ2-1,CASSHKITGTSEYNEQFF,TGTGCCAGCAGCCATAAGATTACCGGGACTAGCGAATACAATGAGCAGTTCTTC
.,.,TRBV4-3,TRBJ2-1,CASSYQQGPVYNEQFF,TGCGCCAGCAGCTACCAACAGGGCCCCGTTTACAATGAGCAGTTCTTC
.,.,TRBV29-1,TRBJ2-7,CSVEVAGVTSYEQYF,TGCAGCGTTGAAGTGGCAGGGGTAACATCCTACGAGCAGTACTTC
.,.,TRBV7-3,TRBJ2-1,CASSLHPDFGSSYNEQFF,TGTGCCAGCAGCTTACATCCAGACTTCGGGTCCTCCTACAATGAGCAGTTCTTC
.,TRBD2,TRBV2,TRBJ2-2,CERLAPPELFF,TGTGAGAGACTAGCCCCACCAGAGCTGTTTTTT
.,TRBD1,TRBV7-9,TRBJ1-1,CASARFSDREAKAFF,TGTGCCAGCGCCCGATTTAGCGACAGGGAGGCAAAAGCTTTCTTT
.,.,TRBV4-1,TRBJ2-1,CASSQFNNEQFF,TGCGCCAGCAGCCAATTCAACAATGAGCAGTTCTTC
.,.,TRBV15,TRBJ2-7,CATSRDEGSKPYF,TGTGCCACCAGCAGAGATGAGGGTTCGAAGCCGTACTTC
.,.,TRBV6-6,TRBJ1-1,CASSYSGGSTEAFF,TGTGCCAGCAGTTACTCCGGGGGATCCACTGAAGCTTTCTTT
.,.,TRBV9,TRBJ1-2,CASSAQGFGYTF,TGTGCCAGCAGCGCCCAGGGTTTTGGCTACACCTTC
once,TRBD2,TRBV4-3,TRBJ2-1,CASSQDREEREPHNEQFF,TGCGCCAGCAGCCAAGATCGGGAAGAGCGGGAGCCCCACAATGAGCAGTTCTTC
.,TRBD1,TRBV7-2,TRBJ2-1,CASSGETGGASDNEQFF,TGTGCCAGCAGCGGGGAAACAGGGGGCGCATCCGACAATGAGCAGTTCTTC
.,.,TRBV30,TRBJ1-5,CAWSVDSDSNQPQHF,TGTGCCTGGAGTGTAGACAGCGATAGCAATCAGCCCCAGCATTTT
.,.,TRBV7-9,TRBJ2-3,CASSRTGSSTDTQYF,TGTGCCAGCAGCCGCACAGGGTCTAGCACAGATACGCAGTATTTT
.,TRBD2,TRBV7-2,TRBJ2-1,CASSYLAGRLRSYNEQFF,TGTGCCAGCAGCTATCTAGCGGGGCGGTTACGCTCCTACAATGAGCAGTTCTTC
once,.,TRBV27,TRBJ2-5,CASSLSSGEETQYF,TGTGCCAGCAGTTTAAGCAGCGGTGAAGAGACCCAGTACTTC
.,TRBD1,TRBV6-2/TRBV6-3,TRBJ1-5,CASSYPRQGNQPQHF,TGTGCCAGCAGTTACCCCAGACAGGGGAATCAGCCCCAGCATTTT